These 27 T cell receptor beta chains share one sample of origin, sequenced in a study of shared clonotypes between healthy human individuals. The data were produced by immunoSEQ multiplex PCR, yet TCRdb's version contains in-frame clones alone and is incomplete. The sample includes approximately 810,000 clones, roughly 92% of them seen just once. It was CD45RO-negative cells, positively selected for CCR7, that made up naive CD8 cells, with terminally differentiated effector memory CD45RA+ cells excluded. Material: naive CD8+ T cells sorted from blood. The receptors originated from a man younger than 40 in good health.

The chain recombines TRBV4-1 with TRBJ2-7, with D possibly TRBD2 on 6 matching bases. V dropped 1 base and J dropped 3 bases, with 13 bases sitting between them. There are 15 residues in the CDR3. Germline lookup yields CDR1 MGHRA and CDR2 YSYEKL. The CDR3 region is CASSQVGTSRYEQYF. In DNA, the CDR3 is TGCGCCAGCAGCCAAGTAGGGACTTCCCGCTACGAGCAGTACTTC.

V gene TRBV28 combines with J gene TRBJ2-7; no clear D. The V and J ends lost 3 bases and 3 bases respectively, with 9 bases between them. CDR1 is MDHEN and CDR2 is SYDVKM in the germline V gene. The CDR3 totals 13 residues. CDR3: CASSLMGNYEQYF. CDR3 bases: TGTGCCAGCAGTTTGATGGGTAACTACGAGCAGTACTTC.

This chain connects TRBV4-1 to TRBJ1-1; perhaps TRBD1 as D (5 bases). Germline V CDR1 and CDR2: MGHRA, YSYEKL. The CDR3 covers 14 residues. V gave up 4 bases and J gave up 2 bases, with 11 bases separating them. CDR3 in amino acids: CASSRSGGNTEAFF. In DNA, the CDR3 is TGCGCCAGCAGCCGATCGGGGGGTAACACTGAAGCTTTCTTT.

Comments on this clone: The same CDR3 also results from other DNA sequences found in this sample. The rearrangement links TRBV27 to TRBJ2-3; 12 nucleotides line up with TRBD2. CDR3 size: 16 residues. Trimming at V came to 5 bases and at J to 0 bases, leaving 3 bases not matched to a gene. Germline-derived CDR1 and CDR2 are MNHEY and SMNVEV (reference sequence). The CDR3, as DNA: TGTGCCAGCAGTCCAGGACTAGCGGGGAGCACAGATACGCAGTATTTT. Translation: CASSPGLAGSTDTQYF.

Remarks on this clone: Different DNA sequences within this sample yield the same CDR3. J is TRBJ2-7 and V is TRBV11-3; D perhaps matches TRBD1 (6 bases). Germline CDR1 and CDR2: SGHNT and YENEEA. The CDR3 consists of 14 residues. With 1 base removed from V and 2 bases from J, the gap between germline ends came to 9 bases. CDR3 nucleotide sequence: TGTGCCAGCAGCTTAGCGGGACAACCCTACGAGCAGTACTTC. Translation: CASSLAGQPYEQYF.

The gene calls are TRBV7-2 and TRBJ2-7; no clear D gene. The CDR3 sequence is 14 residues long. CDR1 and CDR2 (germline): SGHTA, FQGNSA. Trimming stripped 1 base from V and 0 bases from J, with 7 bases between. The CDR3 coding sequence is TGTGCCAGCAGCTTAGGGGCTTCCTCCTACGAGCAGTACTTC. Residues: CASSLGASSYEQYF.

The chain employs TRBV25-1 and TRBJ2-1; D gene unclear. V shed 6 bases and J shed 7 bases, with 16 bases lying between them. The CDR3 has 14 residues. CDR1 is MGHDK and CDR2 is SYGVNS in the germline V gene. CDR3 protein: CASRGETGRNEQFF. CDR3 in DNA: TGTGCCAGCAGGGGTGAAACCGGCCGGAATGAGCAGTTCTTC.

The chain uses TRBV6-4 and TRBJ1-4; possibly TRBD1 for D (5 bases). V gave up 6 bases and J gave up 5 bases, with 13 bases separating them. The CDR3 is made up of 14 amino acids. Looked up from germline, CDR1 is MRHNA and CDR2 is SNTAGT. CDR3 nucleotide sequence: TGTGCCAGCAGACTTCCGGGACTAAATGAAAAACTGTTTTTT. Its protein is CASRLPGLNEKLFF.

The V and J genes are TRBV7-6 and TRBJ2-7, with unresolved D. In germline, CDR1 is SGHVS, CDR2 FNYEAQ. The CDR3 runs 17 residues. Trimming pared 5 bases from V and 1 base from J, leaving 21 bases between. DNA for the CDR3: TGTGCCAGCAGCCCTAGGTCGGAACAACCTACTTCCTACGAGCAGTACTTC. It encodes CASSPRSEQPTSYEQYF.

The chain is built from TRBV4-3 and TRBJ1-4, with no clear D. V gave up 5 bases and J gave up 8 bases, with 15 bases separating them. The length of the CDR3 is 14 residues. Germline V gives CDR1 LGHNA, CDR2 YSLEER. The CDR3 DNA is TGCGCCAGCAGCGGGCTAGGAGGTGGAGAAAAACTGTTTTTT. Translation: CASSGLGGGEKLFF.

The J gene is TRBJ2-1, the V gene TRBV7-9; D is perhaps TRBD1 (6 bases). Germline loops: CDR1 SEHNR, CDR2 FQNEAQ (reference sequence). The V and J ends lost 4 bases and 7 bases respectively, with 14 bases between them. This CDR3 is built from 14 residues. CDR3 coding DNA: TGTGCCAGCAGCTCTAGTGGGGGCCTTAATGAGCAGTTCTTC. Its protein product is CASSSSGGLNEQFF.

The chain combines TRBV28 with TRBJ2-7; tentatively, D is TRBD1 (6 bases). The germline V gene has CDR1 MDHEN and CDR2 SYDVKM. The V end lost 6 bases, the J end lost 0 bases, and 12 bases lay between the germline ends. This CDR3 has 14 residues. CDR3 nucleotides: TGTGCCAGCAGGGGCCGGGACAACTCCTACGAGCAGTACTTC. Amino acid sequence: CASRGRDNSYEQYF.

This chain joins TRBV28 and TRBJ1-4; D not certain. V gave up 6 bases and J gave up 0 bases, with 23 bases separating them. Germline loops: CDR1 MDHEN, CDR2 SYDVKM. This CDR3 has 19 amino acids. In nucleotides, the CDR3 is TGTGCCAGCAGCCAAGACGGATTACTTATGTCTGCAACTAATGAAAAACTGTTTTTT. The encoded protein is CASSQDGLLMSATNEKLFF.

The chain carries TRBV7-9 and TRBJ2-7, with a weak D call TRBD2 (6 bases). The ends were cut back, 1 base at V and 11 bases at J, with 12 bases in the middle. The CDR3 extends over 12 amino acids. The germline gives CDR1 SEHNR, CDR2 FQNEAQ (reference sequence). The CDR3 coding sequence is TGTGCCAGCAGCTTAGACGAGACTAGAAAGTACTTC. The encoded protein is CASSLDETRKYF.

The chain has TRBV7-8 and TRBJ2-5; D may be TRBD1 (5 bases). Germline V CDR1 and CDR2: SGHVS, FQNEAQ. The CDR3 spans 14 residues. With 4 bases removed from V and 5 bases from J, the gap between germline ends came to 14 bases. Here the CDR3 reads CASSYQGVLETQYF. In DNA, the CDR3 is TGTGCCAGCAGCTACCAAGGGGTCTTGGAGACCCAGTACTTC.

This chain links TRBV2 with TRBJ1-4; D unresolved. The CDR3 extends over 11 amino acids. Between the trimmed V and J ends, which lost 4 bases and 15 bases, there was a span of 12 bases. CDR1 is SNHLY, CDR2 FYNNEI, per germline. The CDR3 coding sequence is TGTGCCAGCAGTGCCACTATGGGCGTGTTTTTT. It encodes CASSATMGVFF.

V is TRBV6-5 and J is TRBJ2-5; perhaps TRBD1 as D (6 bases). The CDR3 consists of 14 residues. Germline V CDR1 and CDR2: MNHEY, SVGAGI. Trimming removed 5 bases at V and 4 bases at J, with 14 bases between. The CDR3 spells CASSTGNVPETQYF. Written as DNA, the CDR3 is TGTGCCAGCAGTACAGGGAACGTCCCAGAGACCCAGTACTTC.

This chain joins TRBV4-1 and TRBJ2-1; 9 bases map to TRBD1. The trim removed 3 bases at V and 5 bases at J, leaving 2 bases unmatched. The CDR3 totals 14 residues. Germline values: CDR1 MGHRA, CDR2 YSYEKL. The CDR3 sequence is CASSQWTGDNEQFF. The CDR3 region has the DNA TGCGCCAGCAGCCAGTGGACAGGGGACAATGAGCAGTTCTTC.

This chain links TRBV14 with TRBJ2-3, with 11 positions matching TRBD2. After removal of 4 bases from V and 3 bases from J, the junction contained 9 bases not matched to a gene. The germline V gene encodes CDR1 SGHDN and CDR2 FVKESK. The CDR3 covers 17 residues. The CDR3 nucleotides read TGTGCCAGCAGCCTGTTCTCTAGCGGGAGGAATACAGATACGCAGTATTTT. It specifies CASSLFSSGRNTDTQYF. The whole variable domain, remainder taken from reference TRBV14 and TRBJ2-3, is EAGVTQFPSHSVIEKGQTVTLRCDPISGHDNLYWYRRVMGKEIKFLLHFVKESKQDESGMPNNRFLAERTGGTYSTLKVQPAELEDSGVYFCASSLFSSGRNTDTQYFGPGTRLTVL.

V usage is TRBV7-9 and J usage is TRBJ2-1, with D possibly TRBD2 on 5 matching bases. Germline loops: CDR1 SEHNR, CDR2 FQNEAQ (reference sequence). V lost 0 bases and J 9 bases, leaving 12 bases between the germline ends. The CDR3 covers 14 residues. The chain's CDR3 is CASSLAVGVVEQFF. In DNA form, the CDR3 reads TGTGCCAGCAGCTTAGCGGTGGGAGTGGTTGAGCAGTTCTTC.

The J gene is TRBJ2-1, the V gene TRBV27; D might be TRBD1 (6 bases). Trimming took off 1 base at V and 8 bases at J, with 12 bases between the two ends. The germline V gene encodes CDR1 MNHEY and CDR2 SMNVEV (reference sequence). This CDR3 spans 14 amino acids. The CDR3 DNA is TGTGCCAGCAGTTTATTTGGACAGCAGTATGAGCAGTTCTTC. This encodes CASSLFGQQYEQFF.

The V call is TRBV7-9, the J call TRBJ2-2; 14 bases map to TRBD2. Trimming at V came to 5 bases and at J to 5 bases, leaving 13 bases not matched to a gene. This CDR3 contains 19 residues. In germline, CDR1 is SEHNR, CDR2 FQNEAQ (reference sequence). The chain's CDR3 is CASSMTTRGTSGRTGELFF. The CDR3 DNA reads TGTGCCAGCAGCATGACAACCCGAGGGACTAGCGGGAGAACCGGGGAGCTGTTTTTT.

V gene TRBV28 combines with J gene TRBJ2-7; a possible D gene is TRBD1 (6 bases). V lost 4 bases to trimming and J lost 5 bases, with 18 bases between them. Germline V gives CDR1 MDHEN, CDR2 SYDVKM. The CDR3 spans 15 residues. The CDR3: CASSSPRQGNDEQYF. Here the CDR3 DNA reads TGTGCCAGCAGTTCCCCCAGGCAGGGGAATGACGAGCAGTACTTC.

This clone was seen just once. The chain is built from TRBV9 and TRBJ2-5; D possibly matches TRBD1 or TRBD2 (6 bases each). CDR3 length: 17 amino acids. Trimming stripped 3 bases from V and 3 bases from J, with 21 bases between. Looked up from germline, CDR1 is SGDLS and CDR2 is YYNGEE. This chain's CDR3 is CASSGFAEGGGKETQYF. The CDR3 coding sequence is TGTGCCAGCAGCGGCTTCGCAGAGGGGGGCGGGAAAGAGACCCAGTACTTC.

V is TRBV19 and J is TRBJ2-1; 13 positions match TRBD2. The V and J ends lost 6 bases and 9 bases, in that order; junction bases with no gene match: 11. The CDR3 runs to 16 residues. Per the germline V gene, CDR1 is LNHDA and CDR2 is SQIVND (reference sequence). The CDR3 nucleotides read TGTGCCAGTAGGACCCGGACTAGCGGGAGATGGAGTGAGCAGTTCTTC. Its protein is CASRTRTSGRWSEQFF.

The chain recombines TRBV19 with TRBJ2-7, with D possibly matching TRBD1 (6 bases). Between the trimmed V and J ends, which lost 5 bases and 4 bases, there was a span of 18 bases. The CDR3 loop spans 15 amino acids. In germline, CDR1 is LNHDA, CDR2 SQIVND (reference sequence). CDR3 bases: TGTGCCAGTAGTTCCAGGGGCTCCTCTCGTTACGAGCAGTACTTC. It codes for CASSSRGSSRYEQYF. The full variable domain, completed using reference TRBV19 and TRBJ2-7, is DGGITQSPKYLFRKEGQNVTLSCEQNLNHDAMYWYRQDPGQGLRLIYYSQIVNDFQKGDIAEGYSVSREKKESFPLTVTSAQKNPTAFYLCASSSRGSSRYEQYFGPGTRLTVT.

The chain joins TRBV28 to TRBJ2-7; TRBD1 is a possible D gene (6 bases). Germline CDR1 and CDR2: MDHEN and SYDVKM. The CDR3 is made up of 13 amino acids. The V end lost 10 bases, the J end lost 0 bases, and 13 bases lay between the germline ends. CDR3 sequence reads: CATSRQVSYEQYF. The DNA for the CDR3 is TGTGCCACGTCACGACAGGTCTCCTACGAGCAGTACTTC. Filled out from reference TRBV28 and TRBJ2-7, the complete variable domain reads DVKVTQSSRYLVKRTGEKVFLECVQDMDHENMFWYRQDPGLGLRLIYFSYDVKMKEKGDIPEGYSVSREKKERFSLILESASTNQTSMYLCATSRQVSYEQYFGPGTRLTVT.